The 30 T cell receptor beta chains in this list originate from one sample, sequenced in a study of T cells in Graves' hyperthyroidism and ophthalmopathy. From RNA transcripts, TCR beta CDR3 regions were amplified. With the HTBI primer set, the TCR CDR3 went through a first round of RT-PCR. A single record per CDR3 protein comes from TCRdb applying MiXCR to the multiplex PCR reads. The sample records a few hundred thousand distinct CDR3 sequences, approximately 17% being singletons. Sequencing was performed on blood. The receptors derive from a young man with Graves' ophthalmopathy.

This clonotype was seen more than once but under ten times. This chain connects TRBV20-1 to TRBJ1-1; 7 bases line up with TRBD1. Trimming removed 1 base from V and 5 bases from J; junction bases left unmatched: 1. The germline V gene encodes CDR1 DFQATT and CDR2 SNEGSKA (reference sequence). This CDR3 has 12 residues. The CDR3 region is CSARVRGTEAFF. The CDR3 coding sequence is TGCAGTGCTAGAGTCAGGGGGACTGAAGCTTTCTTT.

This clonotype appeared a few times. This chain uses TRBV15 with TRBJ2-5, with D perhaps assigned TRBD1 or TRBD2 (6 bases each). The CDR3 loop spans 16 amino acids. The germline V and J ends were trimmed by 0 bases and 5 bases, with 16 bases remaining between them. The germline V gene has CDR1 LNHNV and CDR2 YYDKDF (reference sequence). The CDR3 region is CATSRDLGGDGETQYF. CDR3 nucleotide sequence: TGTGCCACCAGCAGAGATCTCGGGGGCGATGGGGAGACCCAGTACTTC.

Details on this clonotype: A much more abundant neighbour one base away suggests this may be a read error. The rearrangement joins TRBV6-5 to TRBJ2-1, with TRBD2 matching over 10 bases. Germline CDR1 is MNHEY and CDR2 is SVGAGI. The CDR3 runs to 14 residues. The CDR3 DNA sequence: TGTGCCAGCAGTCTACTAGCGGGGCACAATAAGCAGTTCTTC. Translating gives CASSLLAGHNKQFF.

In this sample, this clonotype turned up a few times. This chain uses TRBV15 with TRBJ2-7; no definite D call. With 0 bases removed from V and 6 bases from J, the gap between germline ends came to 6 bases. The CDR3 length is 12 residues. Germline CDR1 LNHNV, CDR2 YYDKDF (reference sequence). CDR3 region: CATSREVGEQYF. The CDR3 DNA is TGTGCCACCAGCAGAGAGGTGGGCGAGCAGTACTTC. Full variable domain (outside the CDR3, taken from reference TRBV15 and TRBJ2-7): DAMVIQNPRYQVTQFGKPVTLSCSQTLNHNVMYWYQQKSSQAPKLLFHYYDKDFNNEADTPDNFQSRRPNTSFCFLDIRSPGLGDTAMYLCATSREVGEQYFGPGTRLTVT.

V is TRBV14 and J is TRBJ2-7, with 7 bases lining up with TRBD1. Per germline, CDR1 SGHDN and CDR2 FVKESK. Trimming cost V 0 bases and J 3 bases; bases outside gene matches: 2. CDR3 length: 14 residues. For the CDR3, the DNA is TGTGCCAGCAGCCAAGATTGGGACAGCTACGAGCAGTACTTC. It encodes CASSQDWDSYEQYF.

The CDR3 is CASSLGQGKWEQYF. CDR3 nucleotides: TGTGCCAGCAGCCTGGGACAGGGGAAATGGGAGCAGTACTTC. This chain connects TRBV5-6 to TRBJ2-7; 10 positions match TRBD1. The CDR3 spans 14 residues. Germline V gene lookup returns CDR1 SGHDT and CDR2 YYEEEE. Trimming took 4 bases from V and 7 from J; bases not matched to a gene: 8.

V and J are TRBV7-9 and TRBJ2-1; D remains unclear. CDR1 and CDR2 from the germline V gene are SEHNR and FQNEAQ (reference sequence). CDR3 length: 15 amino acids. Trimming left V 4 bases short and J 1 base short, with 11 bases between. CDR3 sequence reads: CASSSLDSSYNEQFF. CDR3 bases: TGTGCCAGCAGCTCCCTCGACTCTTCCTACAATGAGCAGTTCTTC.

This clonotype was recorded at least ten times. This sequence joins TRBV6-1 and TRBJ1-2; D remains unclear. The CDR3 has 13 amino acids. CDR1 MNHNS and CDR2 SASEGT come from the germline V gene. V lost 6 bases and J 3 bases, leaving 11 bases between the germline ends. CDR3 sequence: CASSPDGDYGYTF. CDR3 DNA sequence: TGTGCCAGCAGCCCCGACGGAGACTATGGCTACACCTTC.

This clonotype appeared a single time. The chain couples TRBV28 to TRBJ2-1, with TRBD2 matching over 11 bases. CDR3 length equals 17 residues. V trimming: 2 bases; J trimming: 4 bases; junction bases outside the gene matches: 7. Germline V gene lookup returns CDR1 MDHEN and CDR2 SYDVKM. In nucleotides, the CDR3 is TGTGCCAGCAGTTTAAGGGGACTAGCGGCGGCTTACAATGAGCAGTTCTTC. Its protein product is CASSLRGLAAAYNEQFF.

This clonotype turned up a few times. The chain links TRBV19 to TRBJ2-3; 10 bases fit TRBD1. Germline CDR1 LNHDA, CDR2 SQIVND (reference sequence). Trimming at V came to 4 bases and at J to 5 bases, leaving 9 bases not matched to a gene. This CDR3 region has 16 residues. CDR3 loop: CASSTRTGGVQDTQYF. CDR3 nucleotides: TGTGCCAGTAGTACCCGGACAGGGGGGGTACAAGATACGCAGTATTTT.

The V and J genes are TRBV18 and TRBJ2-4; D unclear. V gave up 3 bases and J gave up 0 bases, with 6 bases separating them. Germline CDR1 KGHSH, CDR2 LQKENI. This CDR3 is 14 amino acids long. CDR3 in DNA: TGTGCCAGCTCACCGGCCATAGCCAAAAACATTCAGTACTTC. Translating gives CASSPAIAKNIQYF.

The J gene is TRBJ2-3, the V gene TRBV4-1; D may correspond to TRBD1 or TRBD2 (5 bases each). Germline CDR1 reads MGHRA; CDR2 reads YSYEKL. The CDR3 is made up of 16 amino acids. The germline V and J ends were trimmed by 0 bases and 4 bases, with 14 bases remaining between them. CDR3 amino acids: CASSQDHGAGADTQYF. CDR3 DNA sequence: TGCGCCAGCAGCCAAGATCACGGGGCAGGCGCAGATACGCAGTATTTT.

The chain joins TRBV4-1 to TRBJ1-5; perhaps TRBD1 as D (5 bases). V was cut by 1 base and J by 6 bases, with 10 bases left in between. Germline CDR1 and CDR2: MGHRA and YSYEKL. This CDR3 is 14 amino acids long. The chain's CDR3 is CASSQVGGSQPQHF. The CDR3 bases are TGCGCCAGCAGCCAAGTTGGGGGAAGTCAGCCCCAGCATTTT.

The chain couples TRBV28 to TRBJ1-3; possible D gene TRBD1, 5 bases. This CDR3 spans 14 amino acids. V lost 2 bases, J lost 3 bases, and 8 bases lay in between. CDR1 and CDR2 from the germline V gene are MDHEN and SYDVKM. CDR3 in DNA: TGTGCCAGCAGTTTAGGGGCAGTTGGAAACACCATATATTTT. The encoded protein is CASSLGAVGNTIYF.

This clonotype was seen many times. The genes are TRBV2 and TRBJ2-5; 9 bases are shared with TRBD2. The CDR3 is 15 residues long. The ends lost 6 bases at V and 5 bases at J; junction bases unmatched: 10. Germline-derived CDR1 and CDR2 are SNHLY and FYNNEI. In DNA form, the CDR3 reads TGTGCCAGCAGCCGAATGGGGGGACTAGCTGAGACCCAGTACTTC. Translated, it gives CASSRMGGLAETQYF.

In this sample, this clonotype turned up a few times. A junction end diverges from the germline sequence, so it may reflect a read error. The gene calls are TRBV3-1 and TRBJ1-2; 7 nucleotides line up with TRBD1. The CDR3 consists of 15 residues. The germline gives CDR1 LGHDT, CDR2 YNNKEL (reference sequence). CDR3 loop: CASSQDVGGSYGCTF. The CDR3 coding sequence is TGTGCCAGCAGCCAAGATGTAGGGGGCAGCTATGGCTGCACCTTC.

This chain uses TRBV7-3 with TRBJ2-3; D is perhaps TRBD1 or TRBD2 (5 bases each). V was clipped by 0 bases and J by 5 bases, with 12 bases between them. CDR1 and CDR2 from the germline V gene are SGHTA and FQGTGA. The CDR3 length is 15 residues. The CDR3 region has the DNA TGTGCCAGCAGCTTAACGGTGGGGGATGGAGATACGCAGTATTTT. This translates into CASSLTVGDGDTQYF.

At least ten counts were recorded for this clonotype. The V and J genes are TRBV15 and TRBJ1-1; D is uncertain. This CDR3 comprises 13 residues. Trimming cost V 8 bases and J 0 bases, with 10 bases left between them. Looked up from germline, CDR1 is LNHNV and CDR2 is YYDKDF (reference sequence). The DNA for the CDR3 is TGTGCCACCCGAACTCGAGTGAACACTGAAGCTTTCTTT. As protein: CATRTRVNTEAFF. Combining the CDR3 with reference TRBV15 and TRBJ1-1 gives the whole variable domain DAMVIQNPRYQVTQFGKPVTLSCSQTLNHNVMYWYQQKSSQAPKLLFHYYDKDFNNEADTPDNFQSRRPNTSFCFLDIRSPGLGDTAMYLCATRTRVNTEAFFGQGTRLTVV.

This clonotype was seen repeatedly, ten times or more. The gene calls are TRBV7-9 and TRBJ2-1; 10 bases line up with TRBD1. V trimming: 0 bases; J trimming: 6 bases; junction bases outside the gene matches: 8. This CDR3 region has 17 residues. Looked up from germline, CDR1 is SEHNR and CDR2 is FQNEAQ (reference sequence). The CDR3 loop reads CASSLALLGQGPNEQFF. CDR3 in DNA: TGTGCCAGCAGCTTAGCGCTTTTGGGACAGGGGCCCAATGAGCAGTTCTTC. Full variable domain (remainder filled in from reference TRBV7-9 and TRBJ2-1): DTGVSQNPRHKITKRGQNVTFRCDPISEHNRLYWYRQTLGQGPEFLTYFQNEAQLEKSRLLSDRFSAERPKGSFSTLEIQRTEQGDSAMYLCASSLALLGQGPNEQFFGPGTRLTVL.

This clonotype was counted ten times or more. The chain recombines TRBV3-1 with TRBJ1-5; a possible D gene is TRBD1 (6 bases). This CDR3 spans 16 amino acids. Trimming removed 3 bases from V and 0 bases from J, with 12 bases in between. The germline CDR1 and CDR2 sequences are LGHDT and YNNKEL (reference sequence). Here the CDR3 reads CASSQSGTLSNQPQHF. CDR3 DNA: TGTGCCAGCAGCCAGAGCGGGACACTTAGCAATCAGCCCCAGCATTTT.

V and J are TRBV27 and TRBJ2-2, with 7 nucleotides matching TRBD1. The CDR3 has 17 amino acids. Germline-derived CDR1 and CDR2 are MNHEY and SMNVEV (reference sequence). V shed 2 bases and J 6 bases; nucleotides not matched to a gene: 12. DNA of the CDR3: TGTGCCAGCAGTTTAGGCGTCGACAGGGTAATGTCCGGGGAGCTGTTTTTT. This translates into CASSLGVDRVMSGELFF.

Many counts were recorded for this clonotype. V and J are TRBV11-2 and TRBJ1-1, with 9 bases lining up with TRBD1. V lost 2 bases and J lost 1; bases outside the gene matches: 5. The CDR3 length is 16 residues. CDR1 and CDR2 from the germline V gene are SGHAT and FQNNGV. In nucleotides, the CDR3 is TGTGCCAGCAGCTTACATGGACAGGGGAAGAACACTGAAGCTTTCTTT. Protein product: CASSLHGQGKNTEAFF.

The chain recombines TRBV5-4 with TRBJ2-7; perhaps D is TRBD1 or TRBD2 (5 bases each). CDR1 is SGHNT, CDR2 YYREEE, per germline (reference sequence). The CDR3 has 15 amino acids. The V end was cut by 4 bases, the J end by 0 bases, with 14 bases between. CDR3 residues: CASSGSGTISYEQYF. The DNA of the CDR3 is TGTGCCAGCAGCGGCTCCGGGACGATCTCCTACGAGCAGTACTTC.

This clonotype was seen repeatedly, ten times or more. CDR3 in amino acids: CASSELVTSNEKLFF. In DNA form, the CDR3 reads TGTGCCAGCAGTGAATTAGTGACATCTAATGAAAAACTGTTTTTT. The V call is TRBV2, the J call TRBJ1-4, with D unclear. Trimming removed 2 bases at V and 3 bases at J, with 10 bases between. The CDR3 extends over 15 amino acids. Germline V lookup: CDR1 SNHLY, CDR2 FYNNEI.

The table lists this clonotype with many counts. The chain uses TRBV6-1 and TRBJ2-7, with 9 nucleotides matching TRBD1. The CDR3 covers 14 residues. Per germline, CDR1 MNHNS and CDR2 SASEGT. The junction had 9 bases not matched to a gene; V was cut back by 6 bases and J by 6 bases. The CDR3 bases are TGTGCCAGCAGCCCGGGACAGGGTTTGACCGAGCAGTACTTC. Translated, it gives CASSPGQGLTEQYF.

The chain carries TRBV12-3 or TRBV12-4 and TRBJ2-5; TRBD1 agrees at 8 bases. V shed 4 bases and J 5 bases; nucleotides not matched to a gene: 12. The length of the CDR3 is 16 residues. CDR3 residues: CASSSAPGQAGETQYF. CDR3 DNA: TGTGCCAGCAGTTCAGCTCCGGGACAGGCTGGGGAGACCCAGTACTTC.

The chain recombines TRBV10-3 with TRBJ1-2, with TRBD1 identical over 7 bases. In germline, CDR1 is ENHRY, CDR2 SYGVKD. The CDR3 has 16 amino acids. V shed 6 bases, J shed 4 bases, and the junction held 14 bases outside the gene matches. The CDR3 DNA sequence: TGTGCCATCAGAAGCGACAGGGCGGGTATTGGCTATGGCTACACCTTC. Its translation: CAIRSDRAGIGYGYTF.

The sample holds many counts of this clonotype. This sequence joins TRBV11-1 and TRBJ2-5, with a possible D match to TRBD2 (5 bases). Germline V gene data show CDR1 as SGHAT and CDR2 as FQDESV (reference sequence). The CDR3 contains 15 residues. Trimming shortened V by 5 bases and J by 2 bases, and 15 bases separated the two germline ends. The CDR3 region has the DNA TGTGCCAGCAGCCGGCTCCCGAGCGGACAAGAGACCCAGTACTTC. Residues: CASSRLPSGQETQYF.

There are many counts of this clonotype. The chain couples TRBV12-3 or TRBV12-4 to TRBJ1-6; D might be TRBD1 (6 bases). With 6 bases removed from V and 6 bases from J, the gap between germline ends came to 12 bases. This CDR3 is built from 14 residues. CDR3: CASSWGAVNSPLHF. The CDR3 DNA reads TGTGCCAGCAGCTGGGGGGCAGTTAATTCACCCCTCCACTTT.

This chain uses TRBV7-3 with TRBJ2-5, with TRBD1 matching over 8 bases. Germline assignment: CDR1 SGHTA and CDR2 FQGTGA. V trimming: 1 base; J trimming: 2 bases; junction bases outside the gene matches: 6. CDR3 length: 16 amino acids. The CDR3 loop is CASSLNGGTGQETQYF. CDR3 sequence (DNA): TGTGCCAGCAGCTTAAACGGAGGGACAGGACAAGAGACCCAGTACTTC.